A single sample is the source of the 18 T cell receptor beta chains below, sequenced in a study of blood T cell repertoires in COVID-19. Method: immunoSEQ multiplex PCR; TCRdb's copy keeps in-frame clones and lacks some. The sample has roughly 64,000 clones, approximately 84% seen once. The source material was peripheral blood. The origin of the receptors is a man aged 45-60 years with active COVID-19.

The V call is TRBV7-2, the J call TRBJ2-5; tentative D call: TRBD2 (5 bases). Per the germline V gene, CDR1 is SGHTA and CDR2 is FQGNSA. The CDR3 spans 14 residues. The V end was cut by 2 bases, the J end by 5 bases, with 12 bases between. CDR3 region: CASSLSGSRETQYF. Here the CDR3 DNA reads TGTGCCAGCAGCTTATCGGGATCCCGGGAGACCCAGTACTTC.

The chain is built from TRBV5-8 and TRBJ2-3; a possible D gene is TRBD1 (5 bases). Trimming shortened V by 5 bases and J by 0 bases, and 13 bases separated the two germline ends. This CDR3 is built from 15 residues. Germline values: CDR1 SGHTS, CDR2 YDEGEE. The chain's CDR3 is CASSSGYGSTDTQYF. Written as DNA, the CDR3 is TGTGCCAGCAGTTCAGGGTACGGGAGCACAGATACGCAGTATTTT.

The V call is TRBV9, the J call TRBJ2-3; 9 nucleotides align to TRBD2. CDR3 length: 19 amino acids. Per the germline V gene, CDR1 is SGDLS and CDR2 is YYNGEE. Unmatched junction bases numbered 17, after V lost 4 bases and J lost 2 bases. CDR3 sequence reads: CASSSTRAPSGELTDTQYF. CDR3 nucleotides: TGTGCCAGCAGCTCCACCCGGGCCCCTAGCGGGGAACTCACAGATACGCAGTATTTT.

This rearrangement joins TRBV19 to TRBJ2-3; the D gene is possibly TRBD2 (6 bases). Germline lookup yields CDR1 LNHDA and CDR2 SQIVND (reference sequence). The CDR3 has 16 amino acids. V was trimmed by 3 bases and J by 0 bases, leaving 13 bases between them. CDR3 sequence: CASSIRSGTSTDTQYF. The CDR3 DNA reads as TGTGCCAGTAGTATTCGGTCAGGGACTAGCACAGATACGCAGTATTTT.

V is TRBV27 and J is TRBJ2-3; no clear D. Germline V gives CDR1 MNHEY, CDR2 SMNVEV (reference sequence). The CDR3 has 13 amino acids. V dropped 2 bases and J dropped 1 base, with 4 bases sitting between them. CDR3 nucleotide sequence: TGTGCCAGCAGTTTACGGGGCACAGATACGCAGTATTTT. Translated: CASSLRGTDTQYF.

The table lists this clone with a count of one. V and J are TRBV11-3 and TRBJ2-3, with D uncertain. The CDR3 extends over 13 amino acids. Per germline, CDR1 SGHNT and CDR2 YENEEA. The V gene lost 0 bases and the J gene lost 4 bases, with 5 bases spanning the gap. The CDR3 nucleotides are TGTGCCAGCAGCTTAGATCAGGCAGATACGCAGTATTTT. The encoded protein is CASSLDQADTQYF.

The rearrangement uses TRBV5-1 and TRBJ2-1; TRBD2 matches at 8 bases. Germline CDR1 reads SGHRS; CDR2 reads YFSETQ. CDR3 length equals 14 residues. With 1 base clipped from V and 8 bases from J, the junction kept 5 bases outside the gene matches. The CDR3 region is CASSLYSGTDEQFF. In DNA, the CDR3 is TGCGCCAGCAGCTTGTATAGCGGGACGGATGAGCAGTTCTTC.

V gene TRBV4-3 combines with J gene TRBJ1-2, with TRBD1 as a possible D gene (5 bases). The V gene's germline CDR1 is LGHNA and CDR2 YSLEER. V gave up 3 bases and J gave up 1 base, with 9 bases separating them. The CDR3 has 14 residues. CDR3 loop: CASSQSGVNYGYTF. CDR3 sequence (DNA): TGCGCCAGCAGCCAGTCGGGGGTTAACTATGGCTACACCTTC.

This chain uses TRBV5-4 with TRBJ2-1; D possibly corresponds to TRBD1 (5 bases). CDR1 and CDR2 from the germline V gene are SGHNT and YYREEE (reference sequence). CDR3 length: 13 residues. Trimming pared 3 bases from V and 6 bases from J, leaving 10 bases between. The CDR3 region is CASSSPGLNEQFF. The CDR3 DNA is TGTGCCAGCAGCTCTCCAGGGCTCAATGAGCAGTTCTTC.

The CDR3 region has the DNA TGTGCCTGGAGTCGGGGGGCTAATGAAAAACTGTTTTTT. This translates into CAWSRGANEKLFF. This rearrangement joins TRBV30 to TRBJ1-4; D possibly corresponds to TRBD1 (5 bases). V lost 2 bases and J 3 bases, leaving 7 bases between the germline ends. The CDR3 spans 13 residues. Germline V CDR1 and CDR2: GTSNPN, SVGIG (reference sequence).

This clone is a singleton in its sample. V gene TRBV6-2 or TRBV6-3 combines with J gene TRBJ2-5; 7 positions match TRBD2. CDR1 and CDR2 from the germline V gene are MNHEY and SVGEGT. The CDR3 extends over 15 amino acids. Trimming at V came to 0 bases and at J to 3 bases, leaving 4 bases not matched to a gene. CDR3 coding DNA: TGTGCCAGCAGTTACTCATGGGGGGGGAAAGAGACCCAGTACTTC. It encodes CASSYSWGGKETQYF.

This chain links TRBV12-5 with TRBJ1-3, with a possible D match to TRBD1 (5 bases). The V gene's germline CDR1 is LGHNT and CDR2 FRNRAP. The CDR3 has 17 residues. V shed 7 bases and J shed 2 bases, with 21 bases lying between them. The CDR3 DNA sequence: TGTGCTAGTGCCACCAGGGCCCCCGATGGGCCTGGAAACACCATATATTTT. Translated, it gives CASATRAPDGPGNTIYF.

This clone was observed a few times. The chain recombines TRBV6-2 or TRBV6-3 with TRBJ1-2; D unclear. CDR3 length: 15 residues. Germline values: CDR1 MNHEY, CDR2 SVGEGT. V gave up 0 bases and J gave up 8 bases, with 16 bases separating them. The DNA of the CDR3 is TGTGCCAGCAGTTACTCGAATTCCGGTCTAAGCGGCTACACCTTC. Translation gives CASSYSNSGLSGYTF.

About this clone: The junction and the germline gene differ at one end; a read error may be behind it. This chain uses TRBV25-1 with TRBJ1-1; no clear D gene. CDR1 is MGHDK and CDR2 is SYGVNS in the germline V gene. The CDR3 runs 11 residues. The CDR3 sequence is CATSLGEGTFF. Here the CDR3 DNA reads TGTGCCACCAGTCTCGGGGAAGGGACTTTCTTT.

This rearrangement joins TRBV14 to TRBJ1-2, with TRBD1 as a possible D gene (6 bases). The CDR3 is 13 residues long. V was clipped by 4 bases and J by 8 bases, with 14 bases between them. In germline, CDR1 is SGHDN, CDR2 FVKESK. This CDR3 is CASSPTGLRGYTF. The DNA of the CDR3 is TGTGCCAGCAGCCCGACAGGTCTTAGAGGCTACACCTTC.

The chain has TRBV15 and TRBJ1-2, with a tentative D call TRBD1 (5 bases). V lost 0 bases, J lost 6 bases, and 14 bases lay in between. The germline CDR1 and CDR2 sequences are LNHNV and YYDKDF (reference sequence). This CDR3 spans 15 amino acids. The CDR3 is CATSRDQGFSNGYTF. The CDR3 DNA is TGTGCCACCAGCAGAGATCAGGGTTTCTCGAATGGCTACACCTTC. The complete variable domain, with remaining parts taken from reference TRBV15 and TRBJ1-2, reads DAMVIQNPRYQVTQFGKPVTLSCSQTLNHNVMYWYQQKSSQAPKLLFHYYDKDFNNEADTPDNFQSRRPNTSFCFLDIRSPGLGDTAMYLCATSRDQGFSNGYTFGSGTRLTVV.

This chain joins TRBV4-2 and TRBJ2-7; TRBD2 agrees at 7 bases. The CDR3 loop spans 15 amino acids. With 0 bases clipped from V and 3 bases from J, the junction kept 5 bases outside the gene matches. CDR1 is LGHNA, CDR2 YNFKEQ, per germline. The CDR3 loop is CASSQDLGGGYEQYF. CDR3 sequence (DNA): TGTGCCAGCAGCCAAGATCTGGGGGGGGGCTACGAGCAGTACTTC.

The chain joins TRBV6-2 or TRBV6-3 to TRBJ2-5; D remains unclear. The V end was cut by 4 bases, the J end by 2 bases, with 14 bases between. CDR1 is MNHEY, CDR2 SVGEGT, per germline. The CDR3 has 15 amino acids. The CDR3 region has the DNA TGTGCCAGCAGTTCTTTATATATCCCGCAAGAGACCCAGTACTTC. This encodes CASSSLYIPQETQYF.